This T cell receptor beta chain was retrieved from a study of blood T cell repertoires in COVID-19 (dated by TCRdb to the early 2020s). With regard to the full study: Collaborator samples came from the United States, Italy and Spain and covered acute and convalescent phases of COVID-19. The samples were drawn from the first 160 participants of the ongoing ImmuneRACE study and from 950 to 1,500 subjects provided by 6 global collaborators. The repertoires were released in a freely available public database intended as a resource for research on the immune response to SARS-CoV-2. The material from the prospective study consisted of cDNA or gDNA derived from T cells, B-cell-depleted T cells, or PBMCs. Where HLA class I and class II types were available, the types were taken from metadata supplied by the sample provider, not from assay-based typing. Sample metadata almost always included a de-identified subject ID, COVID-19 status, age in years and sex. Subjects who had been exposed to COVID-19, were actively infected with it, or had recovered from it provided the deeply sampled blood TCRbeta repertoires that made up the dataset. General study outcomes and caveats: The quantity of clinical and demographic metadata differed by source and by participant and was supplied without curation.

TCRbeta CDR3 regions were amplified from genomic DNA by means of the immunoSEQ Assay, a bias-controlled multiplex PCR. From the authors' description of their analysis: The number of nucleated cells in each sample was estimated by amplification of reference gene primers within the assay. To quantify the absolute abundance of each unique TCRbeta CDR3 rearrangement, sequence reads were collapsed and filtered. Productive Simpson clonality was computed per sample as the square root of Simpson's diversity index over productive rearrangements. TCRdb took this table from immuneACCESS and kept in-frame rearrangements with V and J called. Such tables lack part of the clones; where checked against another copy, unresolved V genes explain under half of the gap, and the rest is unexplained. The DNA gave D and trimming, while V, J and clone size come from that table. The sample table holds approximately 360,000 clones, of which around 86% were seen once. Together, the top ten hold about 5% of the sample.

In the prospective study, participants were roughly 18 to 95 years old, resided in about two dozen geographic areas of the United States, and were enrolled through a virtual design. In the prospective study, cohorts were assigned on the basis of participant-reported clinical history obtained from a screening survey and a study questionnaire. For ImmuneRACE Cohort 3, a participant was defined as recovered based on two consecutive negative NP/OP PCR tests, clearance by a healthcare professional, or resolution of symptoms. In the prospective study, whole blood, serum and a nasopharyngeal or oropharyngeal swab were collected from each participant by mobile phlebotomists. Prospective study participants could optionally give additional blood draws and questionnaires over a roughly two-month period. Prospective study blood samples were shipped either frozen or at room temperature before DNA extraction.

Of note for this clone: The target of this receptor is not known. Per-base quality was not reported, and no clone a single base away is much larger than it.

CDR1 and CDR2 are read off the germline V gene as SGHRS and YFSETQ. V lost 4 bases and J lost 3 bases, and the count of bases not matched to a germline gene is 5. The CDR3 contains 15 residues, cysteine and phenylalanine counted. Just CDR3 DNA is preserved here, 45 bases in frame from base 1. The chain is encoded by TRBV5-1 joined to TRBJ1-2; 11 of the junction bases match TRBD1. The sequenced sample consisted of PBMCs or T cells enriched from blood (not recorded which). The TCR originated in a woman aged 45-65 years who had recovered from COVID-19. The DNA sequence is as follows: TGCGCCAGCAGCGCCCGGACAGGGGGCCACTATGGCTACACCTTC. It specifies CASSARTGGHYGYTF. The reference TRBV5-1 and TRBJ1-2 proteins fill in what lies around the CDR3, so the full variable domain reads KAGVTQTPRYLIKTRGQQVTLSCSPISGHRSVSWYQQTPGQGLQFLFEYFSETQRNKGNFPGRFSGRQFSNSRSEMNVSTLELGDSALYLCASSARTGGHYGYTFGSGTRLTVV.